The clone carrying this T cell receptor (beta chain) was observed a few times. These data originate in a study of blood T cell repertoires in COVID-19. Study context: Sites in the United States, Italy and Spain provided acute and convalescent COVID-19 samples. From T cells, B-cell-depleted T cells, or PBMCs came the material, which was cDNA or gDNA.

The germline V gene encodes CDR1 SGHRS and CDR2 YFSETQ. The CDR3 consists of 15 residues. Trimming left V 0 bases short and J 7 bases short, with 17 bases between. Authors' methods: Researchers report that nucleated cell counts were estimated from reference gene primer amplification. The data were produced by immunoSEQ multiplex PCR, yet TCRdb's version contains in-frame clones alone and is incomplete. V, J and clone size are taken as reported in that table, and D and trimming were inferred from the DNA itself. Here the sample spans some 120,000 clones, around 89% being singletons. The sequencing sample was made of peripheral blood. The chain is built from TRBV5-1 and TRBJ2-7; a possible D gene is TRBD2 (5 bases). The receptor was isolated from a man aged 50 to 60 with acute or convalescent COVID-19. In DNA, the CDR3 is TGCGCCAGCAGCTTGGTTCCGGGGTCGTCCCAGGAGCAGTACTTC. Translated: CASSLVPGSSQEQYF.